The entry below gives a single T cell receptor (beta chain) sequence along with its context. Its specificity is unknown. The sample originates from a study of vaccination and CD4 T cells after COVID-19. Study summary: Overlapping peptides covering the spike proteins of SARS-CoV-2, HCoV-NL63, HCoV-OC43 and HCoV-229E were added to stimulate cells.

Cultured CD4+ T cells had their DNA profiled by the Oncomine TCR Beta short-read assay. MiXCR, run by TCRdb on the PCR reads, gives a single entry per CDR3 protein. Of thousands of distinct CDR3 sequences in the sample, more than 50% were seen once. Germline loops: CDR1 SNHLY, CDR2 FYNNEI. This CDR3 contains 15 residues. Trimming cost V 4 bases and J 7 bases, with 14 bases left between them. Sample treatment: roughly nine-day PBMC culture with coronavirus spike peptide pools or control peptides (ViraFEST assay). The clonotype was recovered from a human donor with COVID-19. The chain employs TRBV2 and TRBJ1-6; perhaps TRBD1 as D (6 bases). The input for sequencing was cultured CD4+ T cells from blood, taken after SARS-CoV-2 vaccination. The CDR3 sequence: CASSAPQGMNSPLHF. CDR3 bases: TGTGCCAGCAGTGCACCACAGGGAATGAATTCACCCCTCCACTTT.